What follows are 32 T cell receptor beta chains derived from one specimen sequenced in a study of blood T cell repertoires in COVID-19. Using immunoSEQ multiplex PCR, the repertoire was profiled, and TCRdb retains in-frame clones only, with some absent. This sample has about 140,000 clones, with roughly four fifths found just once. The material sequenced was peripheral blood. The receptors here all came from a woman aged 80 or older with active or convalescent COVID-19.

This rearrangement joins TRBV30 to TRBJ2-7; tentatively, D is TRBD1 (6 bases). The CDR3 runs 13 residues. Trimming took 1 base from V and 2 from J, leaving 9 bases between them. The germline V gene has CDR1 GTSNPN and CDR2 SVGIG (reference sequence). DNA of the CDR3: TGTGCCTGGAGTGCAGGGGTTACCTACGAGCAGTACTTC. Translated, it gives CAWSAGVTYEQYF.

V and J are TRBV19 and TRBJ2-3; D remains unclear. CDR1 is LNHDA, CDR2 SQIVND, per germline (reference sequence). The V and J ends lost 8 bases and 5 bases respectively, with 11 bases between them. This CDR3 is built from 12 residues. The CDR3 nucleotides read TGTGCCAGTTCCCTTTGGCAAGATACGCAGTATTTT. Its translation is CASSLWQDTQYF.

V gene TRBV2 combines with J gene TRBJ1-6; perhaps TRBD1 as D (6 bases). The CDR3 sequence is 16 residues long. The V and J ends lost 6 bases and 0 bases respectively, with 12 bases between them. The germline gives CDR1 SNHLY, CDR2 FYNNEI. The CDR3 loop is CASSDRLSSYNSPLHF. The CDR3 DNA follows: TGTGCCAGCAGCGACAGGCTTAGCTCCTATAATTCACCCCTCCACTTT. Supplemented by reference TRBV2 and TRBJ1-6, the full variable domain reads EPEVTQTPSHQVTQMGQEVILRCVPISNHLYFYWYRQILGQKVEFLVSFYNNEISEKSEIFDDQFSVERPDGSNFTLKIRSTKLEDSAMYFCASSDRLSSYNSPLHFGNGTRLTVT.

This clone was counted a single time. The V call is TRBV5-1, the J call TRBJ2-3, with D perhaps TRBD2 (7 bases). Germline CDR1 is SGHRS and CDR2 is YFSETQ. The length of the CDR3 is 16 residues. V was trimmed by 0 bases and J by 4 bases, leaving 15 bases between them. CDR3 coding DNA: TGCGCCAGCAGCTTGGATACCGTAGGGGGGGCAGATACGCAGTATTTT. Residues: CASSLDTVGGADTQYF.

This chain uses TRBV6-8 with TRBJ2-5; perhaps TRBD1 as D (6 bases). V lost 7 bases, J lost 1 base, and 16 bases lay in between. The germline V gene encodes CDR1 MNHGY and CDR2 SAAAGT. The CDR3 runs 15 residues. The CDR3 protein is CASTSNRVSQETQYF. The CDR3 coding sequence is TGTGCCAGCACCTCTAACAGGGTATCCCAAGAGACCCAGTACTTC.

The chain carries TRBV4-3 and TRBJ2-3; 10 bases align to TRBD1. Germline V gene data show CDR1 as LGHNA and CDR2 as YSLEER. This CDR3 is built from 15 residues. V trimming: 3 bases; J trimming: 0 bases; junction bases outside the gene matches: 0. CDR3 residues: CASSQGQGSTDTQYF. CDR3 in DNA: TGCGCCAGCAGCCAGGGACAGGGGAGCACAGATACGCAGTATTTT.

This sequence joins TRBV19 and TRBJ1-6; D ambiguous. The germline V and J ends were trimmed by 6 bases and 0 bases, with 18 bases remaining between them. The CDR3 is made up of 18 amino acids. In germline, CDR1 is LNHDA, CDR2 SQIVND (reference sequence). CDR3 in amino acids: CASSPTVAGSSYNSPLHF. The CDR3 DNA follows: TGTGCCAGTAGCCCCACGGTGGCGGGGAGCTCCTATAATTCACCCCTCCACTTT.

The chain employs TRBV9 and TRBJ1-3; TRBD1 matches 9 bases. The germline V gene encodes CDR1 SGDLS and CDR2 YYNGEE. V shed 0 bases, J shed 3 bases, and the junction held 10 bases outside the gene matches. The CDR3 covers 18 residues. The CDR3 DNA reads TGTGCCAGCAGCGTAGGAGGACGACAGGGGGTCGGTGGAAACACCATATATTTT. As protein: CASSVGGRQGVGGNTIYF.

The chain joins TRBV15 to TRBJ2-7; 7 bases line up with TRBD1. With V trimmed by 0 bases and J by 7 bases, 3 bases remained unmatched. In germline, CDR1 is LNHNV, CDR2 YYDKDF (reference sequence). The CDR3 totals 13 residues. CDR3 protein: CATSRETGYEQYF. The CDR3 DNA sequence: TGTGCCACCAGCAGAGAGACAGGGTATGAGCAGTACTTC.

This chain links TRBV30 with TRBJ2-3, with TRBD1 identical over 7 bases. Germline V gene data show CDR1 as GTSNPN and CDR2 as SVGIG (reference sequence). With 2 bases clipped from V and 0 bases from J, the junction kept 5 bases outside the gene matches. This CDR3 is 15 amino acids long. The CDR3, as DNA: TGTGCCTGGAGTAGGACAGGCACTAGCACAGATACGCAGTATTTT. Its protein is CAWSRTGTSTDTQYF.

This clone was detected only once. The chain couples TRBV5-1 to TRBJ1-1; maybe TRBD1 (6 bases). CDR3 size: 14 residues. The V and J ends lost 7 bases and 5 bases respectively, with 18 bases between them. Looked up from germline, CDR1 is SGHRS and CDR2 is YFSETQ. The CDR3 loop is CASSRLGARTEAFF. Here the CDR3 DNA reads TGCGCCAGCTCCCGTCTGGGGGCGCGGACTGAAGCTTTCTTT.

The chain couples TRBV4-2 to TRBJ2-5; D is possibly TRBD2 (6 bases). This CDR3 is built from 17 residues. V lost 0 bases and J 1 base, leaving 15 bases between the germline ends. Germline assignment: CDR1 LGHNA and CDR2 YNFKEQ. In DNA form, the CDR3 reads TGTGCCAGCAGCCAAGATTTCCGGACTACGGGCCAAGAGACCCAGTACTTC. This gives the protein CASSQDFRTTGQETQYF.

This chain links TRBV15 with TRBJ2-1, with a weak D call TRBD1 (6 bases). This CDR3 contains 16 residues. V was cut by 2 bases and J by 0 bases, with 11 bases left in between. Germline CDR1 and CDR2: LNHNV and YYDKDF (reference sequence). The CDR3 coding sequence is TGTGCCACCAGCAGAAAAACAGGGTTCTCCTACAATGAGCAGTTCTTC. Protein sequence: CATSRKTGFSYNEQFF.

This clone was observed a few times. V is TRBV3-1 (or the pseudogene TRBV3-2) and J is TRBJ1-1; tentatively, D is TRBD1 (6 bases). There are 16 residues in the CDR3. The germline gives CDR1 LGHDT, CDR2 YNNKEL (reference sequence). Trimming removed 0 bases at V and 1 base at J, with 12 bases between. In nucleotides, the CDR3 is TGTGCCAGCAGCCAAGATGCGGGGGCCTGGAACACTGAAGCTTTCTTT. It translates to CASSQDAGAWNTEAFF.

This clone has a handful of counts. The chain carries TRBV30 and TRBJ1-1, with D perhaps TRBD1 (6 bases). V lost 3 bases and J 6 bases, leaving 14 bases between the germline ends. Per germline, CDR1 GTSNPN and CDR2 SVGIG (reference sequence). The CDR3 loop spans 13 amino acids. In DNA, the CDR3 is TGTGCCTGGAGGAACAGGGAGTACTCTGAAGCTTTCTTT. Residues: CAWRNREYSEAFF.

This sequence joins TRBV11-2 and TRBJ1-2, with a possible D match to TRBD1 (6 bases). V was clipped by 5 bases and J by 4 bases, with 23 bases between them. Germline values: CDR1 SGHAT, CDR2 FQNNGV. This CDR3 region has 17 residues. CDR3 residues: CASSARAGAAILYGYTF. In DNA form, the CDR3 reads TGTGCCAGCAGCGCCCGGGCAGGGGCCGCTATACTCTATGGCTACACCTTC. The variable domain in full, with the rest retrieved from reference TRBV11-2 and TRBJ1-2, is EAGVAQSPRYKIIEKRQSVAFWCNPISGHATLYWYQQILGQGPKLLIQFQNNGVVDDSQLPKDRFSAERLKGVDSTLKIQPAKLEDSAVYLCASSARAGAAILYGYTFGSGTRLTVV.

This sequence joins TRBV5-1 and TRBJ1-6; D is unclear. The germline CDR1 and CDR2 sequences are SGHRS and YFSETQ. V lost 5 bases, J lost 10 bases, and 10 bases lay in between. The CDR3 spans 12 residues. The CDR3, as DNA: TGCGCCAGCAGAAACGAGGGCTCACCCCTCCACTTT. It encodes CASRNEGSPLHF.

J is TRBJ1-2 and V is TRBV12-3 or TRBV12-4, with D perhaps matching TRBD1 (5 bases). The ends were cut back, 3 bases at V and 6 bases at J, with 8 bases in the middle. CDR3 length: 12 residues. The CDR3 DNA reads as TGTGCCAGCAGTTTTTTAGGGGATGGCTACACCTTC. It codes for CASSFLGDGYTF.

The genes are TRBV7-9 and TRBJ2-3, with D possibly TRBD2 on 6 matching bases. The CDR3 loop spans 15 amino acids. The V end was cut by 6 bases, the J end by 0 bases, with 13 bases between. CDR1 and CDR2 from the germline V gene are SEHNR and FQNEAQ (reference sequence). The CDR3 nucleotides are TGTGCCAGCAGTTCCCCGGGAGTCAGCACAGATACGCAGTATTTT. This codes for CASSSPGVSTDTQYF. The entire variable domain, with the rest obtained from reference TRBV7-9 and TRBJ2-3, is as follows: DTGVSQNPRHKITKRGQNVTFRCDPISEHNRLYWYRQTLGQGPEFLTYFQNEAQLEKSRLLSDRFSAERPKGSFSTLEIQRTEQGDSAMYLCASSSPGVSTDTQYFGPGTRLTVL.

This clone occurred once. Written as DNA, the CDR3 is TGTGCCAGCAGGGATCTATTAGACAGGGACGAAGCTTTCTTT. Its translation: CASRDLLDRDEAFF. This rearrangement joins TRBV6-5 to TRBJ1-1; 7 bases match TRBD1. The CDR3 consists of 14 residues. Germline V gives CDR1 MNHEY, CDR2 SVGAGI. V lost 6 bases to trimming and J lost 8 bases; unmatched junction nucleotides: 12.

The rearrangement uses TRBV19 and TRBJ1-2, with a weak D call TRBD1 (5 bases). This CDR3 is built from 14 residues. Deletions cut 7 bases from V and 0 bases from J, with 12 bases between. CDR1 is LNHDA and CDR2 is SQIVND in the germline V gene (reference sequence). In DNA form, the CDR3 reads TGTGCCAGTATCAACCAGGGTGCTAACTATGGCTACACCTTC. Translation gives CASINQGANYGYTF.

This chain joins TRBV30 and TRBJ2-7; the D gene is possibly TRBD1 (5 bases). The CDR3 is made up of 13 amino acids. V shed 5 bases and J shed 4 bases, with 15 bases lying between them. Per germline, CDR1 GTSNPN and CDR2 SVGIG (reference sequence). The CDR3 reads CAWHRGRDYEQYF. For the CDR3, the DNA is TGTGCCTGGCATAGGGGCAGGGATTACGAGCAGTACTTC. The variable domain in full, completed from reference TRBV30 and TRBJ2-7, reads SQTIHQWPATLVQPVGSPLSLECTVEGTSNPNLYWYRQAAGRGLQLLFYSVGIGQISSEVPQNLSASRPQDRQFILSSKKLLLSDSGFYLCAWHRGRDYEQYFGPGTRLTVT.

This clone was counted once. The genes are TRBV3-1 (or the pseudogene TRBV3-2) and TRBJ1-3; TRBD1 might be the D (6 bases). The CDR3 spans 18 residues. Trimming left V 4 bases short and J 0 bases short, with 19 bases between. Looked up from germline, CDR1 is LGHDT and CDR2 is YNNKEL (reference sequence). In nucleotides, the CDR3 is TGTGCCAGCAGCCGTAACCGGGACACCTTCTCCTCTGGAAACACCATATATTTT. Encoded protein: CASSRNRDTFSSGNTIYF.

The V call is TRBV2, the J call TRBJ1-6; D is unclear. V was pared by 4 bases and J by 9 bases, with 19 bases between. The CDR3 is made up of 16 amino acids. Germline V gives CDR1 SNHLY, CDR2 FYNNEI. The DNA of the CDR3 is TGTGCCAGCAGTGTTCAAGGAGGGTTGGTCGGTTCACCCCTCCACTTT. Its protein product is CASSVQGGLVGSPLHF.

This rearrangement joins TRBV7-2 to TRBJ1-5; 11 bases match TRBD1. Germline V CDR1 and CDR2: SGHTA, FQGNSA. This CDR3 spans 16 amino acids. J lost 4 bases, V lost 5 bases, and 7 bases had no gene match. The CDR3 coding sequence is TGTGCCAGCAGCCAACAAGGACAGGGGGCGAATCAGCCCCAGCATTTT. Translated, it gives CASSQQGQGANQPQHF.

This clone was counted once. The gene calls are TRBV4-1 and TRBJ1-4, with 7 bases aligning to TRBD1. Looked up from germline, CDR1 is MGHRA and CDR2 is YSYEKL. The CDR3 sequence is 18 residues long. The V gene end was trimmed by 0 bases and the J gene end by 0 bases; junction bases not matched to a gene: 7. For the CDR3, the DNA is TGCGCCAGCAGCCAAGAGCGGGACAGTGTTGCAACTAATGAAAAACTGTTTTTT. Its protein is CASSQERDSVATNEKLFF.

V and J are TRBV25-1 and TRBJ1-5; D ambiguous. Trimming removed 4 bases at V and 5 bases at J, with 6 bases between. This CDR3 comprises 12 residues. Germline-derived CDR1 and CDR2 are MGHDK and SYGVNS. The CDR3 spells CASSVGDQPQHF. The DNA for the CDR3 is TGTGCCAGCAGTGTCGGAGATCAGCCCCAGCATTTT.

The rearrangement links TRBV30 to TRBJ1-6; the D gene is possibly TRBD1 (5 bases). CDR1 is GTSNPN and CDR2 is SVGIG in the germline V gene (reference sequence). The CDR3 contains 15 residues. Trimming removed 6 bases at V and 0 bases at J, with 12 bases between. The DNA of the CDR3 is TGTGCCTGCCGACAGCAGAGCTCCTATAATTCACCCCTCCACTTT. It encodes CACRQQSSYNSPLHF.

The chain employs TRBV7-2 and TRBJ2-3; 8 bases agree with TRBD2. The junction had 17 bases not matched to a gene; V was cut back by 2 bases and J by 4 bases. The CDR3 is made up of 19 amino acids. Germline assignment: CDR1 SGHTA and CDR2 FQGNSA. The CDR3 nucleotides are TGTGCCAGCAGCTTACTCCCTCCGGGGGGGCAGAGTAGAGCAGATACGCAGTATTTT. Translated: CASSLLPPGGQSRADTQYF.

Only a few counts were recorded for this clone. The DNA of the CDR3 is TGTGCCAGCAGCCAAAAAGGACAGGGGGCTGTGGGGAACACTGAAGCTTTCTTT. Its protein is CASSQKGQGAVGNTEAFF. The chain is built from TRBV11-3 and TRBJ1-1, with TRBD1 matching 11 bases. The CDR3 is made up of 18 amino acids. The V gene's germline CDR1 is SGHNT and CDR2 YENEEA. The V segment lost 5 bases and the J segment 1 base; nucleotides outside the gene matches: 12.

This clone has a single count. The rearrangement uses TRBV7-2 and TRBJ1-3; D possibly corresponds to TRBD1 (5 bases). V was trimmed by 5 bases and J by 0 bases, leaving 14 bases between them. The CDR3 is made up of 16 amino acids. Germline CDR1 is SGHTA and CDR2 is FQGNSA. The CDR3 sequence is CASSPGQLSSGNTIYF. The CDR3 DNA reads TGTGCCAGCAGCCCCGGACAACTGAGCTCTGGAAACACCATATATTTT.

The chain carries TRBV5-1 and TRBJ1-3, with TRBD1 matching over 7 bases. Germline CDR1 and CDR2: SGHRS and YFSETQ. The CDR3 has 22 residues. V dropped 1 base and J dropped 0; count of bases not matched to a gene: 22. CDR3 sequence (DNA): TGCGCCAGCAGCTTGTGGGACCTTACCGGGACAGCCTCAAGATACTCTGGAAACACCATATATTTT. It is translated as CASSLWDLTGTASRYSGNTIYF.